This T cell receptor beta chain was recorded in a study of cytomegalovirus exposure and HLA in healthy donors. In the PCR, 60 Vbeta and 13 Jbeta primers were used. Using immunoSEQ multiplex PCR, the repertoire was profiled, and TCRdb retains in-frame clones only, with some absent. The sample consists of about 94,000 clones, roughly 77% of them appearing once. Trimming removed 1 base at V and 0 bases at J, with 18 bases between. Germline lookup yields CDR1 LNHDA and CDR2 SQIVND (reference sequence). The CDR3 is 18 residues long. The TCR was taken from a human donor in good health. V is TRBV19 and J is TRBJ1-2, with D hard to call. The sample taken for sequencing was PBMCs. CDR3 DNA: TGTGCCAGTAGTATAGTTGCACAGACCGTTCCAGCTAACTATGGCTACACCTTC. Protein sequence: CASSIVAQTVPANYGYTF.